The 5 T cell receptor beta chains listed next were all sequenced from one sample in a study of technical replicates of blood from a few donors. The assay was immunoSEQ multiplex PCR, and TCRdb's table has in-frame clones only and misses some. The repertoire consists of fewer than 90,000 clones, with approximately 93% occurring once and the leading ten covering about 0.26%. The specimen was T cells isolated from PBMCs. The receptor source for this set is a human donor in good health.

The chain links TRBV27 to TRBJ1-5; a possible D gene is TRBD1 (5 bases). V lost 2 bases and J lost 3, with 8 bases in between. CDR3 length: 14 amino acids. Per the germline V gene, CDR1 is MNHEY and CDR2 is SMNVEV (reference sequence). The CDR3 reads CASSLGGDNQPQHF. Here the CDR3 DNA reads TGTGCCAGCAGTTTAGGAGGGGACAATCAGCCCCAGCATTTT.

This sequence joins TRBV9 and TRBJ2-1; TRBD2 matches 8 bases. This CDR3 is 16 amino acids long. Germline V gene data show CDR1 as SGDLS and CDR2 as YYNGEE. After removal of 3 bases from V and 3 bases from J, the junction contained 8 bases not matched to a gene. The CDR3 sequence: CASSGPQRGSYNEQFF. As DNA, the CDR3 is TGTGCCAGCAGCGGGCCCCAGCGGGGGAGCTACAATGAGCAGTTCTTC.

This chain uses TRBV7-9 with TRBJ2-1; D is uncertain. Germline CDR1 is SEHNR and CDR2 is FQNEAQ (reference sequence). Trimming removed 3 bases at V and 5 bases at J, with 8 bases between. The CDR3 sequence is 13 residues long. This CDR3 reads CASSLNTNNEQFF. The CDR3 nucleotides are TGTGCCAGCAGCTTGAACACCAACAATGAGCAGTTCTTC. The full variable domain, rest sourced from reference TRBV7-9 and TRBJ2-1, is DTGVSQNPRHKITKRGQNVTFRCDPISEHNRLYWYRQTLGQGPEFLTYFQNEAQLEKSRLLSDRFSAERPKGSFSTLEIQRTEQGDSAMYLCASSLNTNNEQFFGPGTRLTVL.

The chain couples TRBV4-1 to TRBJ1-3; TRBD1 aligns across 8 bases. The CDR3 consists of 16 residues. Looked up from germline, CDR1 is MGHRA and CDR2 is YSYEKL. V was pared by 4 bases and J by 0 bases, with 5 bases of the junction left unmatched. The DNA for the CDR3 is TGCGCCAGCAGCCTGCACGACAGGGGCTCTGGAAACACCATATATTTT. It codes for CASSLHDRGSGNTIYF.

The chain couples TRBV7-9 to TRBJ2-3; D is perhaps TRBD2 (5 bases). V lost 0 bases, J lost 1 base, and 14 bases lay in between. Germline lookup yields CDR1 SEHNR and CDR2 FQNEAQ (reference sequence). This CDR3 contains 17 residues. In DNA form, the CDR3 reads TGTGCCAGCAGCTTAGCGCTCGTAGCGTCAGGCACAGATACGCAGTATTTT. This sequence encodes CASSLALVASGTDTQYF.